This paragraph reports one T cell receptor beta chain. The antigen remains unidentified. Germline values: CDR1 SQVTM, CDR2 ANQGSEA. V shed 5 bases and J 2 bases; nucleotides not matched to a gene: 7. There are 14 residues in the CDR3. This sample is drawn from a study of shared clonotypes between healthy human individuals. Study as a whole: Three plates were used per donor for CD4 naive, three for CD4 memory, two for CD8 naive and one for CD8 memory. Points from the study as a whole: Clonotypes which were not shared had lower generation probabilities than clonotypes that all four donors shared. Specimens sampled were limited to blood, with tissue repertoires likely differing.

Using immunoSEQ multiplex PCR, the repertoire was profiled, and TCRdb retains in-frame clones only, with some absent. Of under 300,000 clones listed, approximately 65% are singletons. This receptor was obtained from a man aged 30-40 years in good health. Sequenced input: memory CD4+ T cells sorted from blood. Regarding subset: CD45RA-negative fraction. The chain joins TRBV29-1 to TRBJ2-3; 7 nucleotides align to TRBD1. The CDR3 nucleotides read TGCAGCGTTTTGACAGGGCCGTACACAGATACGCAGTATTTT. It yields the protein CSVLTGPYTDTQYF.